These T cell receptor beta chains were read from a single sample in a study of identical twins. In TCRdb, the 5' RACE reads were re-called with MiXCR into one record per CDR3 protein. This table has some 690,000 distinct CDR3 sequences, about 20% appearing once. These data were also reused for a study on T cells expressing NK-cell markers.

Material for sequencing was PBMCs. All receptors come from a woman aged 18-29 years in good health. Both conserved end residues are part of each CDR3. A D gene is named only where the DNA matches it firmly. Clone size is given for some rows only: seen once, a few or many times, or a class if the clone is expanded.

clone_size d_call j_call v_call cdr3_aa cdr3_nt
few - TRBJ2-6 TRBV9 CASSVYSGANVLTF TGTGCCAGCAGCGTATACTCTGGGGCCAACGTCCTGACTTTC
- - TRBJ2-7 TRBV7-9 CASSDLMDGDYEQYF TGTGCCAGCTCGGACCTCATGGACGGGGACTACGAGCAGTACTTC
- - TRBJ2-7 TRBV9 CASSEAGTSYEQYF TGTGCCAGCAGCGAAGCCGGGACAAGCTACGAGCAGTACTTC
- - TRBJ1-3 TRBV12-3/TRBV12-4 CASSLRETIYF TGTGCCAGCAGTTTAAGGGAGACCATATATTTT
many - TRBJ2-1 TRBV19 CASSIASGNEQFF TGTGCCAGTAGTATAGCATCGGGCAATGAGCAGTTCTTC
- - TRBJ1-1 TRBV10-2 CASSETGSNTEAFF TGCGCCAGCAGTGAAACGGGCTCGAACACTGAAGCTTTCTTT
- - TRBJ2-1 TRBV12-3/TRBV12-4 CASSFVAGRRPYNEQFF TGTGCCAGCAGTTTCGTTGCCGGGAGAAGGCCCTACAATGAGCAGTTCTTC
few - TRBJ2-3 TRBV10-3 CAISSDWATDTQYF TGTGCCATCAGTTCTGACTGGGCCACAGATACGCAGTATTTT
- - TRBJ1-2 TRBV2 CASSEEVGYTF TGTGCCAGCAGTGAAGAGGTTGGCTACACCTTC
- - TRBJ1-2 TRBV5-1 CASSSYVRNDGYTF TGCGCCAGCAGCTCCTACGTTCGAAACGATGGCTACACCTTC
- - TRBJ2-1 TRBV7-9 CASSLAYGSSYNEQFF TGTGCCAGCAGCTTAGCCTACGGGAGCTCCTACAATGAGCAGTTCTTC
- - TRBJ1-1 TRBV12-3/TRBV12-4 CASSQEWTEAFF TGTGCCAGCAGTCAGGAGTGGACTGAAGCTTTCTTT
- - TRBJ2-1 TRBV20-1 CSAGGVSSYNEQFF TGCAGTGCCGGGGGCGTAAGCTCCTACAATGAGCAGTTCTTC
- - TRBJ2-1 TRBV10-3 CAVSSYNEQFF TGTGCCGTCAGCTCCTACAATGAGCAGTTCTTC
many - TRBJ2-3 TRBV7-9 CASSWEIDTQYF TGTGCCAGCAGTTGGGAGATAGATACGCAGTATTTT
few - TRBJ1-1 TRBV12-3/TRBV12-4 CASSLEGINNPEAFF TGTGCCAGCAGTTTAGAGGGGATCAATAACCCTGAAGCTTTCTTT
few - TRBJ2-1 TRBV4-2 CASSLGNFFSSYNEQFF TGTGCCAGCAGCCTCGGGAACTTTTTCAGCTCCTACAATGAGCAGTTCTTC
- TRBD2 TRBJ2-7 TRBV5-1 CASSVTSGDYEQYF TGCGCCAGCAGCGTGACTAGCGGGGACTACGAGCAGTACTTC
- - TRBJ2-7 TRBV20-1 CSARDYTYEQYF TGCAGTGCTAGGGACTACACCTACGAGCAGTACTTC
- - TRBJ2-3 TRBV7-8 CASSLLEARDTQYF TGTGCCAGCAGCTTACTTGAGGCTAGAGATACGCAGTATTTT
many - TRBJ2-3 TRBV25-1 CASSMGDTQYF TGTGCCAGCAGTATGGGCGATACGCAGTATTTT
- - TRBJ2-7 TRBV29-1 CSVPGGESYEQYF TGCAGCGTTCCGGGGGGCGAATCCTACGAGCAGTACTTC
- - TRBJ1-2 TRBV30 CAWITTGLEGGYTF TGTGCCTGGATAACGACAGGCCTGGAGGGTGGCTACACCTTC
- TRBD1 TRBJ2-1 TRBV5-1 CASSAGPQDRAYNEQFF TGCGCCAGCAGCGCCGGTCCCCAGGACAGGGCTTACAATGAGCAGTTCTTC
- - TRBJ2-7 TRBV10-1 CASSGSGVQYF TGCGCCAGCAGTGGAAGTGGGGTGCAGTACTTC
- TRBD2 TRBJ2-1 TRBV20-1 CSARDILSGGSNEQFF TGCAGTGCTAGAGATATTCTAAGCGGGGGTTCTAATGAGCAGTTCTTC
many - TRBJ2-3 TRBV6-5 CASSYKWGGTDTQYF TGTGCCAGCAGTTACAAGTGGGGGGGCACAGATACGCAGTATTTT
- TRBD1 TRBJ2-7 TRBV15 CATSGQGVTYEQYF TGTGCCACCAGCGGTCAGGGGGTAACCTACGAGCAGTACTTC
- TRBD1 TRBJ2-1 TRBV5-1 CASSSQPGQGVGEQFF TGCGCCAGCAGCAGCCAACCGGGACAGGGAGTAGGGGAGCAGTTCTTC
few TRBD1 TRBJ1-2 TRBV6-1 CASTRTGGSGYTF TGTGCCAGCACTCGCACAGGGGGCTCTGGCTACACCTTC
many TRBD1 TRBJ2-5 TRBV20-1 CSAMPGTDQETQYF TGCAGTGCTATGCCCGGGACAGATCAAGAGACCCAGTACTTC
- TRBD1 TRBJ2-7 TRBV5-1 CASSWAGTAHYEQYF TGCGCCAGCAGCTGGGCCGGGACAGCCCACTACGAGCAGTACTTC
- - TRBJ2-3 TRBV7-9 CASSLNQGTDTQYF TGTGCCAGCAGTCTAAACCAGGGAACAGATACGCAGTATTTT